This T cell receptor (beta chain) is drawn from a study of shared clonotypes between healthy human individuals. As for the study in general: Aged 18 to 49, the donors were a couple of women and a few men.

The germline V gene encodes CDR1 SSHAT and CDR2 FNYEAQ (reference sequence). This CDR3 has 15 amino acids. Genomic DNA from unsorted samples was obtained from around 99 million PBMCs (per sample). Each subset's genomic DNA was split evenly across several immunoSEQ plates. Per the authors' pipeline: Junction-only immunoSEQ data arrived without quality scores, meaning filtering differed. The assay was immunoSEQ multiplex PCR, and TCRdb's table has in-frame clones only and misses some. That table gives V, J and clone size, and the DNA gave D and trimming. This table holds about 480,000 clones, around 79% found once. This clone was recorded a few times. Its ends do not fully match the called genes, so a read error is possible.

This receptor was identified in a middle-aged woman in good health. Some clones in this sample may be carry-over from other donors' samples. Sequences were obtained from PBMCs. This chain connects TRBV7-7 to TRBJ2-2; TRBD1 aligns across 10 bases. The CDR3 is CASSPGTGVTGELFF. For the CDR3, the DNA is TGTGCTAGCAGCCCAGGGACAGGGGTCACCGGGGAGCTGTTTTTT.